This is a list of T cell receptor beta chains from one sample in a study of T cells in Graves' hyperthyroidism and ophthalmopathy. TCRdb re-called the multiplex PCR reads through MiXCR, storing one row per CDR3 protein. The sample lists roughly 710,000 distinct CDR3 sequences, around 40% seen once, with roughly 30% in the top ten. Sequences were obtained from blood. These receptors all come from a woman in her thirties or forties with Graves' hyperthyroidism. Both conserved end residues are part of each CDR3. The order of the fields is J gene, D gene, clone size, V gene, CDR3 protein, CDR3 DNA. D genes are given only for firm matches. The size entry is marked missing in some rows and otherwise reads once, few, many or a size class.

TRBJ1-2,NA,few,TRBV20-1,CSARDKRDRINYGYTF,TGCAGTGCTAGAGATAAAAGGGACCGAATTAACTATGGCTACACCTTC
TRBJ1-1,NA,few,TRBV28,CASSYGPNWNTEAFF,TGTGCCAGCAGTTATGGACCAAATTGGAACACTGAAGCTTTCTTT
TRBJ2-1,NA,NA,TRBV25-1,CASSESYEQFF,TGTGCCAGCAGTGAATCCTATGAGCAGTTCTTC
TRBJ2-7,TRBD1,NA,TRBV9,CASSMTGEANEQYF,TGTGCCAGCAGCATGACAGGGGAGGCGAACGAGCAGTACTTC
TRBJ1-5,TRBD1,NA,TRBV7-2,CASSLAGTGTGGNQPQHF,TGTGCCAGCAGCTTAGCGGGGACCGGGACAGGGGGAAATCAACCCCAGCATTTT
TRBJ2-7,NA,NA,TRBV7-8,CASSGPTRGHFYEQYF,TGTGCCAGCAGCGGACCCACTCGGGGACACTTCTACGAGCAGTACTTC
TRBJ2-7,NA,NA,TRBV7-2,CASSLVAGSGQYF,TGTGCCAGCAGCTTAGTTGCTGGAAGCGGGCAGTACTTC
TRBJ1-2,NA,many,TRBV29-1,CSVEPVGNYGYTF,TGCAGCGTTGAGCCCGTCGGGAACTATGGCTACACCTTC
TRBJ1-4,TRBD1,few,TRBV7-6,CASSLGGTGGVEKLFF,TGTGCCAGCAGCTTAGGTGGGACAGGGGGTGTTGAAAAACTGTTTTTT
TRBJ2-7,NA,NA,TRBV7-8,CAGRRGPYEQYF,TGTGCGGGGCGCAGGGGACCCTACGAGCAGTACTTC
TRBJ1-6,TRBD1,NA,TRBV7-2,CASSLASGQGASPLHF,TGTGCCAGCAGCTTAGCATCTGGACAGGGGGCTTCACCCCTCCACTTT
TRBJ1-2,NA,many,TRBV24-1,CATSDSGDGYTF,TGTGCCACCAGTGATTCGGGGGACGGCTACACCTTC
TRBJ2-5,NA,many,TRBV7-7,CASSFGGTRETQYF,TGTGCTAGCAGCTTTGGGGGGACGCGCGAGACCCAGTACTTC
TRBJ2-2,NA,few,TRBV29-1,CSVDVGNTGELFF,TGCAGCGTTGACGTGGGGAACACCGGGGAGCTGTTTTTT
TRBJ2-1,NA,NA,TRBV11-2,CASSYEDGQFF,TGTGCCAGCAGCTACGAGGACGGGCAGTTCTTC
TRBJ1-6,TRBD1,once,TRBV7-9,CASSLTGAWNSPLHF,TGTGCCAGCAGCTTAACAGGGGCCTGGAATTCACCCCTCCACTTT
TRBJ2-7,NA,few,TRBV6-2/TRBV6-3,CASSYSGGPYEQYF,TGTGCCAGCAGTTACTCAGGCGGACCCTACGAGCAGTACTTC
TRBJ1-2,TRBD1,NA,TRBV24-1,CATMTGNYGYTF,TGTGCCACCATGACAGGGAACTATGGCTACACCTTC
TRBJ2-7,NA,many,TRBV4-3,CASSRQGGNYEQYF,TGCGCCAGCAGTCGACAGGGAGGGAACTACGAGCAGTACTTC
TRBJ1-5,NA,many,TRBV15,CATSGPPGLSYQPQHF,TGTGCCACCAGCGGACCCCCGGGACTTTCTTATCAGCCCCAGCATTTT
TRBJ1-1,NA,NA,TRBV20-1,CSARDSGFTEAFF,TGCAGTGCTAGAGATTCCGGTTTCACTGAAGCTTTCTTT
TRBJ1-2,NA,few,TRBV10-3,CASSFGDQVQGYTF,TGTGCCAGCAGTTTTGGGGACCAGGTTCAAGGCTACACCTTC
TRBJ2-7,NA,NA,TRBV12-3/TRBV12-4,CASSPIDRPRSSYEQYF,TGTGCCAGCAGCCCTATCGACAGGCCGAGGAGCTCCTACGAGCAGTACTTC
TRBJ2-5,NA,NA,TRBV4-1,CASSQDLGQGSETQYF,TGCGCCAGCAGCCAAGATCTCGGGCAGGGCAGCGAGACCCAGTACTTC
TRBJ1-3,NA,NA,TRBV9,CASSFRDLSGNTIYF,TGTGCCAGCAGCTTCCGAGATCTCTCTGGAAACACCATATATTTT
TRBJ1-2,NA,few,TRBV7-9,CASSLGVSKGDGYTF,TGTGCCAGCAGCCTGGGGGTTTCAAAGGGCGATGGCTACACCTTC
TRBJ2-7,TRBD2,few,TRBV24-1,CASSRDSGRAYEQYF,TGTGCCAGCAGCCGAGATAGCGGGAGGGCCTACGAGCAGTACTTC
TRBJ2-7,TRBD2,NA,TRBV12-3/TRBV12-4,CASSLLAGGTYEQYF,TGTGCCAGCAGTTTACTAGCGGGGGGGACCTACGAGCAGTACTTC
TRBJ1-1,NA,NA,TRBV6-1,CASSPVIRTEASF,TGTGCCAGCAGCCCCGTAATCCGCACTGAAGCTTCCTTT
TRBJ2-6,TRBD1,many,TRBV10-2,CASSATGIVLTF,TGCGCCAGCAGTGCGACAGGGATTGTCCTGACTTTC
TRBJ2-2,NA,NA,TRBV12-3/TRBV12-4,CASSLMDSTGELFF,TGTGCCAGCAGCCTAATGGACTCTACCGGGGAGCTGTTTTTT
TRBJ1-2,NA,NA,TRBV4-1,CASSHRTGPYGYTF,TGCGCCAGCAGCCACAGGACCGGGCCCTATGGCTACACCTTC
TRBJ2-2,NA,few,TRBV29-1,CSVSTDWTGELFF,TGCAGCGTTTCTACTGACTGGACCGGGGAGCTGTTTTTT
TRBJ1-2,NA,few,TRBV9,CASGGGTRRYGYTF,TGTGCCAGCGGGGGGGGAACTCGAAGGTATGGCTACACCTTC
TRBJ2-7,TRBD2,many,TRBV20-1,CSAREPSGISEQYF,TGCAGTGCTAGAGAACCTAGCGGGATATCGGAGCAGTACTTC
TRBJ1-2,TRBD1,NA,TRBV29-1,CSQGDRGLYGYTF,TGCAGCCAAGGGGACAGGGGCCTTTATGGCTACACCTTC
TRBJ2-2,NA,NA,TRBV2,CASSEVAGGELFF,TGTGCCAGCAGTGAAGTAGCTGGCGGGGAGCTGTTTTTT
TRBJ1-1,NA,few,TRBV5-1,CASSPPGGGSEAFF,TGCGCCAGCAGCCCCCCCGGAGGTGGGTCTGAAGCTTTCTTT
TRBJ1-1,TRBD1,NA,TRBV10-2,CASIGTGGVEGLEAFF,TGCGCCAGCATCGGGACAGGGGGCGTCGAAGGCCTTGAAGCTTTCTTT
TRBJ1-1,NA,few,TRBV12-3/TRBV12-4,CASRMPLIGLRTEAFF,TGTGCCAGCAGAATGCCCTTAATTGGGCTGAGGACTGAAGCTTTCTTT
TRBJ1-2,NA,NA,TRBV10-2,CASSLGRDFGGSYGYTF,TGTGCCAGCAGTCTCGGCCGGGACTTCGGAGGTAGCTATGGCTACACCTTC
TRBJ1-2,TRBD1,NA,TRBV10-3,CASSLWDRDYGYTF,TGTGCCAGCTCTCTTTGGGACAGGGACTATGGCTACACCTTC
TRBJ2-7,NA,few,TRBV29-1,CSTTSGAFDEQYF,TGCAGTACCACCTCCGGGGCCTTTGACGAGCAGTACTTC
TRBJ1-2,NA,NA,TRBV7-2,CASNDRRGEDGYTF,TGTGCCAGCAACGATCGGAGGGGTGAGGATGGCTACACCTTC
TRBJ1-2,NA,few,TRBV6-5,CASSYSGKRSYGYTF,TGTGCCAGCAGTTACTCGGGCAAGCGGAGCTATGGCTACACCTTC
TRBJ2-7,TRBD1,many,TRBV15,CATSRGTGAISYEQYF,TGTGCCACCAGCAGAGGGACAGGGGCAATCTCCTACGAGCAGTACTTC
TRBJ1-2,NA,many,TRBV6-5,CASSYSLAYGYTF,TGTGCCAGCAGTTACTCGCTCGCCTATGGCTACACCTTC